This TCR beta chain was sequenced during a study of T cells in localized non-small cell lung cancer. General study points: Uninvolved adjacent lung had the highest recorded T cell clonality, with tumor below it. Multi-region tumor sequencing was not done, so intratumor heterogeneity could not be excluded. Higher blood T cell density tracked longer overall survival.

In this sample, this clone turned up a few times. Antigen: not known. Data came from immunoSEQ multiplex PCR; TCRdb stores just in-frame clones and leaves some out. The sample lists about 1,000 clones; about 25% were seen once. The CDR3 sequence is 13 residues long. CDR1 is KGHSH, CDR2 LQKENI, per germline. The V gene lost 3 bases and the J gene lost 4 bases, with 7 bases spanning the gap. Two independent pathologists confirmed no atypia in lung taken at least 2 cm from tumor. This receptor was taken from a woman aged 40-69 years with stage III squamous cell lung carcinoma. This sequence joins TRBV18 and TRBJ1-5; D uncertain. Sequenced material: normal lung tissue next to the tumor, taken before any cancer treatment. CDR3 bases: TGTGCCAGCTCACCCGACCGAAATCAGCCCCAGCATTTT. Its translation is CASSPDRNQPQHF.